The clone carrying this T cell receptor beta chain came up a few times. Antigen: not known. Trimming removed 3 bases from V and 6 bases from J, with 8 bases in between. The length of the CDR3 is 12 residues. The source of the sample is a study of T-cell memory formation after mild COVID-19. Study details: TCR clusters were largely donor specific.

The study, taken as a whole, reports: CD4/CD8 balance held among clones contracting day 15 to 85, and later expanders leaned CD4+.

A 5'RACE reaction primed in the constant segment made cDNA libraries of TCR alpha and TCR beta, and these carried sample barcodes and UMIs. TCRdb re-called the 5' RACE reads through MiXCR, storing one row per CDR3 protein. There are around 140,000 distinct CDR3 sequences in the sample; approximately 26% occur only once, and around a quarter lies in the top ten. This sequence joins TRBV12-3 or TRBV12-4 and TRBJ1-1; possible D gene TRBD1, 5 bases. This TCR was sampled from an adult woman who had mild COVID-19 (a few samples of this study predate the infection). Cell type and time point are not known. The material sequenced was PBMCs or a T cell subset sorted from them (not recorded which). The CDR3 nucleotides read TGTGCCAGCAGTTTTGGGACGCCTGAAGCTTTCTTT. It encodes CASSFGTPEAFF.